This T cell receptor beta chain was profiled in a study of T cells after yellow fever vaccination. Study-level results: Faster peaking, at day 5 versus 15, marked a secondary response that was weaker. In FACS-sorted repertoires, abundant clonotypes from the bulk population could appear as contaminants.

Researchers made TCR cDNA using 5'RACE template switching, and this step added a universal primer site and UMIs. TCRdb re-called the 5' RACE reads through MiXCR, storing one row per CDR3 protein. Seen here are a few hundred thousand distinct CDR3 sequences, around 7% observed once, and the top ten hold about 18%. This clonotype was counted between two and nine times. Its antigen is not known. The germline CDR1 and CDR2 sequences are DFQATT and SNEGSKA (reference sequence). The CDR3 covers 16 residues. Deletions cut 3 bases from V and 5 bases from J, with 22 bases between. The genes are TRBV20-1 and TRBJ2-5, with D possibly being TRBD2 (5 bases). The sequences come from PBMCs, collected approximately 47 days after the first yellow fever vaccination. The clonotype comes from a young man who received the YFV17D yellow fever vaccine. CDR3 nucleotides: TGCAGTGCTAGTTTGGACTTCACCCCCCCGGCGGAGACCCAGTACTTC. Its protein product is CSASLDFTPPAETQYF.